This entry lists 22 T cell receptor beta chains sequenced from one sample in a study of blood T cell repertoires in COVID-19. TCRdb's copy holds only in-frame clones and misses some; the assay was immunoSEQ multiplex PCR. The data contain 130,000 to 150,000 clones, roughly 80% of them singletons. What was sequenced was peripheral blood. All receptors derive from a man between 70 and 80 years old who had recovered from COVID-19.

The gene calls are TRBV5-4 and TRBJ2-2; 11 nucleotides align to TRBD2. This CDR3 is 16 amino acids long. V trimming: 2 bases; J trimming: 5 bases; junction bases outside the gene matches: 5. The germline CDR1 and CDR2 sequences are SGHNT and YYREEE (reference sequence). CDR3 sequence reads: CASSLPTSGRTGELFF. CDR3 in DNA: TGTGCCAGCAGCTTACCCACTAGCGGGAGAACCGGGGAGCTGTTTTTT.

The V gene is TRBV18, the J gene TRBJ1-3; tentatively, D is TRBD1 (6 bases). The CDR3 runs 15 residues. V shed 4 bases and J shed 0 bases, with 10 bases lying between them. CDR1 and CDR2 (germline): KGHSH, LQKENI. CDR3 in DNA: TGTGCCAGCTCACTCGGACAGCACTCTGGAAACACCATATATTTT. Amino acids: CASSLGQHSGNTIYF.

The CDR3 loop reads CSVELAGEGEKLFF. The CDR3 DNA reads TGCAGCGTTGAATTGGCAGGGGAAGGTGAAAAACTGTTTTTT. V gene TRBV29-1 combines with J gene TRBJ1-4; the D gene is possibly TRBD1 (6 bases). V lost 2 bases, J lost 7 bases, and 14 bases lay in between. The CDR3 totals 14 residues. Germline V gives CDR1 SQVTM, CDR2 ANQGSEA. Using reference TRBV29-1 and TRBJ1-4 for the parts outside the CDR3, the full variable domain is SAVISQKPSRDICQRGTSLTIQCQVDSQVTMMFWYRQQPGQSLTLIATANQGSEATYESGFVIDKFPISRPNLTFSTLTVSNMSPEDSSIYLCSVELAGEGEKLFFGSGTQLSVL.

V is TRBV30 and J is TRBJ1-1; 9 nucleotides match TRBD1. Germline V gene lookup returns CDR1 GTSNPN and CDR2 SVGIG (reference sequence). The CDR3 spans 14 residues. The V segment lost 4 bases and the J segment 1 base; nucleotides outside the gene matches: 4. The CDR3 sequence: CAWTGQGKNTEAFF. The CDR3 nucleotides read TGTGCCTGGACCGGACAGGGGAAGAACACTGAAGCTTTCTTT. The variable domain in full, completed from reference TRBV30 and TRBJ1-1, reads SQTIHQWPATLVQPVGSPLSLECTVEGTSNPNLYWYRQAAGRGLQLLFYSVGIGQISSEVPQNLSASRPQDRQFILSSKKLLLSDSGFYLCAWTGQGKNTEAFFGQGTRLTVV.

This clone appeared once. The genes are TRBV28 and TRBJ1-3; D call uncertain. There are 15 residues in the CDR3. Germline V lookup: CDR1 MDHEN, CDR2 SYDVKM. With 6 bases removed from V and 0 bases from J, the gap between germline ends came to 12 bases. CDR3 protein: CASSKRRDSGNTIYF. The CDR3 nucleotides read TGTGCCAGCAGCAAAAGACGGGACTCTGGAAACACCATATATTTT.

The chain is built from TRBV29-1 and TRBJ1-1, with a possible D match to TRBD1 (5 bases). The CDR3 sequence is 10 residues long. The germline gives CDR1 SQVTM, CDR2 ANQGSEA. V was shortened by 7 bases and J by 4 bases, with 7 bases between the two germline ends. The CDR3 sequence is CSAQVTEAFF. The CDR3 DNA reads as TGCAGCGCACAGGTCACTGAAGCTTTCTTT. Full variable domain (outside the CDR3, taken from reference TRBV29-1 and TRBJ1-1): SAVISQKPSRDICQRGTSLTIQCQVDSQVTMMFWYRQQPGQSLTLIATANQGSEATYESGFVIDKFPISRPNLTFSTLTVSNMSPEDSSIYLCSAQVTEAFFGQGTRLTVV.

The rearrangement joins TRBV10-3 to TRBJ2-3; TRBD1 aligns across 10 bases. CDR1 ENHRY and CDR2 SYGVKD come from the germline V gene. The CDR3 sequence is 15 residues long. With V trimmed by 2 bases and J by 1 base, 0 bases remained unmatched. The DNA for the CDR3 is TGTGCCATCAGTGAGGGACAGGGGGGCACAGATACGCAGTATTTT. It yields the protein CAISEGQGGTDTQYF.

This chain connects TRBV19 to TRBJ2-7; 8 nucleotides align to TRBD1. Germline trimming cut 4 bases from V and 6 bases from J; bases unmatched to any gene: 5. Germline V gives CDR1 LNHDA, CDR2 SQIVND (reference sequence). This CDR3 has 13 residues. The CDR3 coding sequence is TGTGCCAGTAGTAACCAGGGGGCCCGCGAGCAGTACTTC. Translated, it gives CASSNQGAREQYF.

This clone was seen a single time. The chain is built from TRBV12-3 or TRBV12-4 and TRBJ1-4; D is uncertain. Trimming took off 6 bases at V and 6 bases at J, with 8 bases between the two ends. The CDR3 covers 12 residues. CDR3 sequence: CASRTVDEKLFF. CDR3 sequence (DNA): TGTGCCAGCAGGACTGTGGATGAAAAACTGTTTTTT.

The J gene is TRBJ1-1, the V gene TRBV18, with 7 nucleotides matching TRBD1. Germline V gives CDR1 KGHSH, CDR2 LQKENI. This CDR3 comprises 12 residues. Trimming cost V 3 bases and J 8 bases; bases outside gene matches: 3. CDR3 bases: TGTGCCAGCTCACCCGACAGGGAGGAAGCTTTCTTT. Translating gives CASSPDREEAFF.

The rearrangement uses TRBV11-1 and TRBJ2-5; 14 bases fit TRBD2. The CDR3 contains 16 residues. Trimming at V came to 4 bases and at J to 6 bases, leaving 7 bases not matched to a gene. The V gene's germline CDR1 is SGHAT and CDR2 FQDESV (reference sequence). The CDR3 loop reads CASSSQGTSGRKTQYF. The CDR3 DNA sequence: TGTGCCAGCAGCTCCCAAGGGACTAGCGGGAGAAAGACCCAGTACTTC.

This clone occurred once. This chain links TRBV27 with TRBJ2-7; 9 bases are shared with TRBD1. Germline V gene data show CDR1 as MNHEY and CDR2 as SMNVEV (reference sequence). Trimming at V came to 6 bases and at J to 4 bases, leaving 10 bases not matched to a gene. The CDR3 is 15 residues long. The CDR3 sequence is CASSLGQGSYYEQYF. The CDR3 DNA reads TGTGCCAGCAGCTTGGGACAGGGCTCTTATTACGAGCAGTACTTC.

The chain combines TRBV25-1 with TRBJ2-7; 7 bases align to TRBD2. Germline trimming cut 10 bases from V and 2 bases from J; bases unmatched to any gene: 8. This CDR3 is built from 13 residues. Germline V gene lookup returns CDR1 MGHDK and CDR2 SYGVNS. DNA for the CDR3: TGTGCCACCGCCTCGGGGGGAACCTACGAGCAGTACTTC. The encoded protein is CATASGGTYEQYF.

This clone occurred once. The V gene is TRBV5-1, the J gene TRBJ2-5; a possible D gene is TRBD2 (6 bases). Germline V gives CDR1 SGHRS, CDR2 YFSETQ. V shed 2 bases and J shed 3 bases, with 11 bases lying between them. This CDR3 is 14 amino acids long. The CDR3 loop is CASSFAGLEETQYF. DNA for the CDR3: TGCGCCAGCAGCTTTGCGGGATTAGAAGAGACCCAGTACTTC.

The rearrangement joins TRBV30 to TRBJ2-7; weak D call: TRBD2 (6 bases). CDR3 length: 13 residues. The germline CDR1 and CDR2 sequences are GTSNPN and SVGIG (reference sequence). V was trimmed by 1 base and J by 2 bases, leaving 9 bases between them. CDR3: CAWSDGTAYEQYF. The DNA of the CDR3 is TGTGCCTGGAGTGACGGGACTGCCTACGAGCAGTACTTC.

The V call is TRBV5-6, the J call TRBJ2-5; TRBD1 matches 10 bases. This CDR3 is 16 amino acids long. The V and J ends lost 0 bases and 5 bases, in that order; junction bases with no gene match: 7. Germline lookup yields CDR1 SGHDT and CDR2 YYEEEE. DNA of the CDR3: TGTGCCAGCAGCTTGGGTCCGACAGGGGGCGGGGAGACCCAGTACTTC. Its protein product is CASSLGPTGGGETQYF.

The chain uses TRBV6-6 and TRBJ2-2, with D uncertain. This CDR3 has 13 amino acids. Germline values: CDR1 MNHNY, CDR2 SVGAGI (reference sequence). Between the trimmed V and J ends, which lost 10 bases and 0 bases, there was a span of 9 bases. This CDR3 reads CAIRSSNTGELFF. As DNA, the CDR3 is TGTGCCATACGGAGCTCGAACACCGGGGAGCTGTTTTTT.

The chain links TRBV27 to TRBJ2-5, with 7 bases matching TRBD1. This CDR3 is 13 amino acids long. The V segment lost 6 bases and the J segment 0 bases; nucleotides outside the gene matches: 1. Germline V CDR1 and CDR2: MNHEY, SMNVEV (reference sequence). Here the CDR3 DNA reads TGTGCCAGCAGGGGGACAGACCAAGAGACCCAGTACTTC. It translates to CASRGTDQETQYF.

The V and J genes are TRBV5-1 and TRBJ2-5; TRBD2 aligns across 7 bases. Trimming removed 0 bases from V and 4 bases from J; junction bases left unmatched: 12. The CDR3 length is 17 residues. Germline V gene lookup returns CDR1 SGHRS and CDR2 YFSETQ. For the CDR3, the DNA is TGCGCCAGCAGCTTGGAAGGGAGGGCCTATACTAGAGAGACCCAGTACTTC. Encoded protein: CASSLEGRAYTRETQYF.

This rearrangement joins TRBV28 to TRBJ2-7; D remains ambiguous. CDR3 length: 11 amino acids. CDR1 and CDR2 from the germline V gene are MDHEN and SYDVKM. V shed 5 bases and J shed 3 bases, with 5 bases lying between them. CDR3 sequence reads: CASSRLYEQYF. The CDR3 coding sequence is TGTGCCAGCAGTCGACTCTACGAGCAGTACTTC. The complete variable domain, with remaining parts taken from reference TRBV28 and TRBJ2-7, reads DVKVTQSSRYLVKRTGEKVFLECVQDMDHENMFWYRQDPGLGLRLIYFSYDVKMKEKGDIPEGYSVSREKKERFSLILESASTNQTSMYLCASSRLYEQYFGPGTRLTVT.

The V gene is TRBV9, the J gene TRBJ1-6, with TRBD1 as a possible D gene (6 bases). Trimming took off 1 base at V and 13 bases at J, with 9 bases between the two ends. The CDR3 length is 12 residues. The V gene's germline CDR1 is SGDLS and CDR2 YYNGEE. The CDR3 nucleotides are TGTGCCAGCAGCGTATCGGGACATCCCCTCCACTTT. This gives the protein CASSVSGHPLHF.

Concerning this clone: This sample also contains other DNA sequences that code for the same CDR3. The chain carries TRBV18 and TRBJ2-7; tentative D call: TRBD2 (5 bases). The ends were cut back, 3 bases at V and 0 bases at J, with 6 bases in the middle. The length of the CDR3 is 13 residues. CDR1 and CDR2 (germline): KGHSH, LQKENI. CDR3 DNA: TGTGCCAGCTCACCGGACTCCTCCTACGAGCAGTACTTC. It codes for CASSPDSSYEQYF.